Below, 6 T cell receptor beta chains from the same sample are listed, as sequenced in a study of blood T cell repertoires in COVID-19. Here immunoSEQ multiplex PCR was the method, and the copy in TCRdb shows in-frame clones only, minus some. The sample has about 180,000 clones, approximately 87% seen once. The sample taken for sequencing was peripheral blood. All receptors derive from a man in his sixties or seventies with active or convalescent COVID-19.

This chain connects TRBV27 to TRBJ1-2; 8 bases map to TRBD1. V was clipped by 5 bases and J by 4 bases; unmatched bases: 12. Looked up from germline, CDR1 is MNHEY and CDR2 is SMNVEV (reference sequence). The CDR3 totals 16 residues. The CDR3 region has the DNA TGTGCCAGCAGTCCATGGACAGGGAGGGATGGCTATGGCTACACCTTC. Residues: CASSPWTGRDGYGYTF.

The V call is TRBV2, the J call TRBJ2-6; weak D call: TRBD1 (6 bases). V dropped 6 bases and J dropped 0 bases, with 15 bases sitting between them. Germline-derived CDR1 and CDR2 are SNHLY and FYNNEI. CDR3 length equals 17 residues. The CDR3 sequence is CASSVAGVVSGANVLTF. CDR3 DNA: TGTGCCAGCAGCGTCGCAGGGGTTGTCTCTGGGGCCAACGTCCTGACTTTC.

This sequence joins TRBV27 and TRBJ2-7; TRBD2 matches 11 bases. This CDR3 has 16 amino acids. The germline V gene encodes CDR1 MNHEY and CDR2 SMNVEV (reference sequence). Germline trimming cut 5 bases from V and 3 bases from J; bases unmatched to any gene: 9. The DNA for the CDR3 is TGTGCCAGCAGTCCTGGACTAGCGGGTCCTCTCTACGAGCAGTACTTC. Translated, it gives CASSPGLAGPLYEQYF.

V gene TRBV12-3 or TRBV12-4 combines with J gene TRBJ2-7; D ambiguous. V was pared by 3 bases and J by 0 bases, with 6 bases between. The CDR3 consists of 13 residues. CDR3 bases: TGTGCCAGCAGTTTGGTCTACTCCTACGAGCAGTACTTC. Its translation: CASSLVYSYEQYF.

As to this clone: The sample contains more than one DNA sequence encoding this CDR3. CDR3 coding DNA: TGTGCCAGCAGTTCTCAGGGCTACGAGCAGTACTTC. This sequence encodes CASSSQGYEQYF. The chain is built from TRBV12-3 or TRBV12-4 and TRBJ2-7, with TRBD1 as a possible D gene (5 bases). The CDR3 extends over 12 amino acids. V was shortened by 4 bases and J by 3 bases, with 7 bases between the two germline ends.

This rearrangement joins TRBV7-2 to TRBJ2-3, with 7 bases identical to TRBD2. Germline lookup yields CDR1 SGHTA and CDR2 FQGNSA. V gave up 2 bases and J gave up 1 base; unmatched junction bases: 9. The CDR3 consists of 17 residues. The CDR3 region is CASSLTLLTSRTDTQYF. The DNA of the CDR3 is TGTGCCAGCAGCTTAACACTCCTGACTAGCCGCACAGATACGCAGTATTTT.